This T cell receptor (beta chain) is drawn from a study of blood T cell repertoires in COVID-19. Study-wide context: Italy, Spain and the United States were the sources of the convalescent and acute COVID-19 samples. T cells, B-cell-depleted T cells, or PBMCs provided the cDNA or gDNA that served as material.

This clone was seen just once. In the original analysis: It was from reference gene primer amplification that nucleated cell counts were estimated. The data were produced by immunoSEQ multiplex PCR, yet TCRdb's version contains in-frame clones alone and is incomplete. Clonal size and the V and J genes are those of that table, whereas D and trimming came from the DNA. The sample yields some 150,000 clones, about 81% seen once. Germline V lookup: CDR1 SGHVS, CDR2 FQNEAQ. V trimming: 5 bases; J trimming: 6 bases; junction bases outside the gene matches: 13. CDR3 length: 17 residues. The J gene is TRBJ2-1, the V gene TRBV7-8, with TRBD1 matching over 10 bases. The sample comprised peripheral blood. This receptor was identified in a woman in her 70s with acute or convalescent COVID-19. Here the CDR3 reads CASSVRDRGKTGNEQFF. DNA of the CDR3: TGTGCCAGCAGCGTCCGGGACAGGGGAAAAACGGGCAATGAGCAGTTCTTC.